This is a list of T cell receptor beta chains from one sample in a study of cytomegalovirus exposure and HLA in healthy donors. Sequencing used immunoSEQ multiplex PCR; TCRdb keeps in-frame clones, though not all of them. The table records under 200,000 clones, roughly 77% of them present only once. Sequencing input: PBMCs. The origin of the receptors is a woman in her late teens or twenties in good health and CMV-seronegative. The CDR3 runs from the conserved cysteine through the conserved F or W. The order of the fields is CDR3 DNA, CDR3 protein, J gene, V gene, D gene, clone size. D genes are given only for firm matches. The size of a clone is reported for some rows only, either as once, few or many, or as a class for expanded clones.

TGTGCCAGCAGCCTCGGTCGGGGAGGGGCCTACAATGAGCAGTTCTTC,CASSLGRGGAYNEQFF,TRBJ2-1,TRBV7-6,TRBD2,few
TGTGCCAGCAGTTTATCACTAGCGGGATTCTACGAGCAGTACTTC,CASSLSLAGFYEQYF,TRBJ2-7,TRBV27,TRBD2,NA
TGTGCCAGCAGGGAGGGTATGAGCTTTGAAGCTTTCTTT,CASREGMSFEAFF,TRBJ1-1,TRBV11-3,NA,NA
TGCGCCAGCAGCTTGGATCCTGCCGGGACAGGGAATCAGCCCCAGCATTTT,CASSLDPAGTGNQPQHF,TRBJ1-5,TRBV5-1,TRBD1,NA
TGTGCCTGGATGCGGACTCATGGCGGGAGACTGGATACGCAGTATTTT,CAWMRTHGGRLDTQYF,TRBJ2-3,TRBV30,TRBD2,once
TGTGCCAGCAGTGACCGGCCAGGGGGATCACCCCTCCACTTT,CASSDRPGGSPLHF,TRBJ1-6,TRBV6-4,TRBD1,NA
TGTGCCTGGAGTGTACGAGCCGAAGCTTTCTTT,CAWSVRAEAFF,TRBJ1-1,TRBV30,NA,NA
TGTGCCAGCAGCCCCCAGAGCATCGGGACAGATACGCAGTATTTT,CASSPQSIGTDTQYF,TRBJ2-3,TRBV9,NA,NA
TGTGCCAGCAGCTTAGGCCGACTGCACACTGAAGCTTTCTTT,CASSLGRLHTEAFF,TRBJ1-1,TRBV7-8,NA,NA
TGTGCCAGTAGTATCTTCGGGGACACCGGGGAGCTGTTTTTT,CASSIFGDTGELFF,TRBJ2-2,TRBV19,NA,NA
TGCGCCAGCAGCTTGCAGGACAGGACCAAATATGGCTACACCTTC,CASSLQDRTKYGYTF,TRBJ1-2,TRBV5-1,TRBD1,NA
TGCGCCAGCAGCCAAGGAGTGGCAGGGCGCTCCTACGAGCAGTACTTC,CASSQGVAGRSYEQYF,TRBJ2-7,TRBV4-1,NA,NA
TGCGCCAGCAGCTCTTACAATGAGCAGTTCTTC,CASSSYNEQFF,TRBJ2-1,TRBV5-1,NA,NA
TGTGCCAGCAGCGGCACCGGGGGGAGAAAAATGCCCCAGCATTTT,CASSGTGGRKMPQHF,TRBJ1-5,TRBV6-5,NA,NA
TGTGCCTGGGGCGCCGGGACAGGGGATGGCTACACCTTC,CAWGAGTGDGYTF,TRBJ1-2,TRBV30,TRBD1,once
TGTGCCTGGAGTTCTGGGGCCGGCTACACCTTC,CAWSSGAGYTF,TRBJ1-2,TRBV30,NA,NA
TGTGCCAGCAGGATACAGGAAATCAATCAGCCCCAGCATTTT,CASRIQEINQPQHF,TRBJ1-5,TRBV6-1,NA,NA
TGTGCCAGCAGCTTTTCGGTGATGCGGGAGCAGTTCTTC,CASSFSVMREQFF,TRBJ2-1,TRBV7-3,NA,NA
TGCGCCAGCAGCCGTGCCAGGGGGTACGATGAGCAGTTCTTC,CASSRARGYDEQFF,TRBJ2-1,TRBV4-1,TRBD1,NA
TGTGCCAGCAGTGAAGAGAATACAAGTACGCCCCTCCACTTT,CASSEENTSTPLHF,TRBJ1-6,TRBV6-1,NA,NA
TGTGCCAGCAGTAAGACAGGACTCGACTCTAATGAGCAGTTCTTC,CASSKTGLDSNEQFF,TRBJ2-1,TRBV6-4,NA,once
TGTGCCAGCAGTGGCGGGGACAGCACCGGGGAGCTGTTTTTT,CASSGGDSTGELFF,TRBJ2-2,TRBV2,NA,NA
TGTGCCAGCAGTTTATACGGGGGGAAGGGGCCCCAGCATTTT,CASSLYGGKGPQHF,TRBJ1-5,TRBV28,NA,NA
TGCGCCAGCATTCGGTCGGGACAGGGAAGGACTGAAGCTTTCTTT,CASIRSGQGRTEAFF,TRBJ1-1,TRBV4-1,TRBD1,NA
TGTGCCAGCAGCTTGGGGGGCAGCAATCAGCCCCAGCATTTT,CASSLGGSNQPQHF,TRBJ1-5,TRBV5-4,NA,NA
TGTGCCAGCAGCCGAGGACAGGTTCGCCAGCCCCAGCATTTT,CASSRGQVRQPQHF,TRBJ1-5,TRBV7-2,TRBD1,NA
TGTGCCATCAGTGAGTCCGTGGACAAATCGGGAAACACCATATATTTT,CAISESVDKSGNTIYF,TRBJ1-3,TRBV10-3,NA,NA
TGTGCCAGCACCCTATATTTCAGCGGGGGGGTCTTACACAATGAGCAGTTCTTC,CASTLYFSGGVLHNEQFF,TRBJ2-1,TRBV7-9,TRBD2,NA
TGCGCCAGCAGTGAGTATAGGGGCTCCTACGAGCAGTACTTC,CASSEYRGSYEQYF,TRBJ2-7,TRBV10-1,NA,once
TGTGCCAGCAGCGATCCCGGGACAGGGGCCTACAATGAGCAGTTCTTC,CASSDPGTGAYNEQFF,TRBJ2-1,TRBV9,TRBD1,NA
TGTGCCAGCAGCACTGGGACAGGGGGAGAGACCCAGTACTTC,CASSTGTGGETQYF,TRBJ2-5,TRBV7-9,TRBD1,once
TGTGCCAGCAGCAAGGACAGCCACTCTGGGGCCAACGTCCTGACTTTC,CASSKDSHSGANVLTF,TRBJ2-6,TRBV7-9,NA,NA
TGCGCCAGCAGTCAATCGCCAGCGGGAATGTCAGATACGCAGTATTTT,CASSQSPAGMSDTQYF,TRBJ2-3,TRBV23-1,TRBD2,NA
TGTGCCAGCAGTTCTCCAGGGGCTATCTCCTACGAGCAGTACTTC,CASSSPGAISYEQYF,TRBJ2-7,TRBV28,NA,NA
TGCGCCAGCAGTTCTGATAGCGGGGGGGCCGAATACGAGCAGTACTTC,CASSSDSGGAEYEQYF,TRBJ2-7,TRBV5-1,TRBD2,NA
TGTGCCAGCAGCTTAGAACTATCCGACTACAATGAGCAGTTCTTC,CASSLELSDYNEQFF,TRBJ2-1,TRBV5-4,NA,once
TGCGCCAGCAGCTTGGCCAACAGGGACTCTGGAAACACCATATATTTT,CASSLANRDSGNTIYF,TRBJ1-3,TRBV5-1,NA,NA